Listed here is a single TCR beta chain. No antigen is known for it. These data come from a study of T cells in localized non-small cell lung cancer. Study-level findings and limits: Uninvolved neighboring lung showed the greatest T cell clonality, exceeding tumor. Appearing in adjacent lung were a median around 60 of the top 100 tumor clones.

The V and J ends lost 2 bases and 5 bases, in that order; junction bases with no gene match: 6. Germline lookup yields CDR1 MNHEY and CDR2 SVGAGI. The CDR3 covers 15 residues. Libraries were prepared by immunoSEQ multiplex PCR; TCRdb keeps only in-frame clonotypes and omits some of them. In the table there are around 40,000 clones, roughly nine tenths of which are singletons. This sequence originates from a woman aged 18-55 years with stage III lung adenocarcinoma. Sequencing used peripheral blood, obtained before any cancer treatment. This chain uses TRBV6-5 with TRBJ2-5; 9 positions match TRBD2. This CDR3 is CASSYAGGPGETQYF. The CDR3 DNA is TGTGCCAGCAGTTACGCGGGGGGGCCGGGGGAGACCCAGTACTTC.